Listed here are 23 T cell receptor beta chains from one sample, sequenced in a study of molecular identifiers for immune sequencing clone quantification. TCRdb used MiXCR to reprocess the PCR reads, holding one entry per CDR3 protein. The sample has around 460,000 distinct CDR3 sequences, over 20% seen once. The sequenced sample consisted of naive CD8+ T cells from blood, with Jurkat cell RNA spiked in. Subset given: FACS-sorted CD8+CD4-CCR7+CD45RA+ naive T cells. Every receptor here comes from a human donor in good health. Some libraries in this study had Jurkat cell RNA spiked in.

This clonotype was observed many times. This chain links TRBV6-5 with TRBJ2-3, with D hard to call. The CDR3 is made up of 15 amino acids. Germline CDR1 MNHEY, CDR2 SVGAGI. V lost 4 bases and J lost 0, with 11 bases in between. This chain's CDR3 is CASSSLAPSTDTQYF. As DNA, the CDR3 is TGTGCCAGCAGTTCCCTGGCCCCTAGCACAGATACGCAGTATTTT.

This chain connects TRBV28 to TRBJ2-1; D perhaps matches TRBD2 (5 bases). This CDR3 spans 15 amino acids. Per the germline V gene, CDR1 is MDHEN and CDR2 is SYDVKM. Deletions cut 6 bases from V and 7 bases from J, with 19 bases between. The chain's CDR3 is CASSPAEALVNEQFF. The CDR3 DNA is TGTGCCAGCAGCCCAGCGGAGGCGTTAGTTAATGAGCAGTTCTTC.

The chain employs TRBV11-3 and TRBJ1-1; 12 nucleotides agree with TRBD1. V gave up 4 bases and J gave up 5 bases; unmatched junction bases: 5. CDR1 SGHNT and CDR2 YENEEA come from the germline V gene. The CDR3 consists of 15 residues. CDR3 nucleotide sequence: TGTGCCAGCAGCTCCGGGACAGGGGGCGAAACTGAAGCTTTCTTT. Translated, it gives CASSSGTGGETEAFF.

This clonotype was seen many times. The rearrangement joins TRBV5-1 to TRBJ1-1; TRBD1 might be the D (5 bases). Germline assignment: CDR1 SGHRS and CDR2 YFSETQ. V lost 3 bases and J lost 1, with 19 bases in between. CDR3 length equals 17 residues. The DNA of the CDR3 is TGCGCCAGCAGCTGGGGGGGTTTTGCTCTGGGGAACACTGAAGCTTTCTTT. It is translated as CASSWGGFALGNTEAFF.

This clonotype was counted between two and nine times. The gene calls are TRBV4-3 and TRBJ2-7; 8 nucleotides align to TRBD1. Germline values: CDR1 LGHNA, CDR2 YSLEER. This CDR3 is 16 amino acids long. V shed 1 base, J shed 2 bases, and the junction held 7 bases outside the gene matches. The DNA for the CDR3 is TGCGCCAGCAGCCAAGGGTGGACAGGGTGGACCTACGAGCAGTACTTC. Protein sequence: CASSQGWTGWTYEQYF.

Comment on this clonotype: This clone may be a read error of a much larger clone one base away. The gene calls are TRBV6-2 or TRBV6-3 and TRBJ2-1; D may match TRBD1 or TRBD2 (5 bases each). The CDR3 contains 13 residues. Trimming left V 8 bases short and J 4 bases short, with 12 bases between. Germline values: CDR1 MNHEY, CDR2 SVGEGT. CDR3 sequence: CASGTRGYNEQFF. CDR3 in DNA: TGTGCCAGCGGTACTAGGGGTTACAATGAGCAGTTCTTC.

The chain has TRBV7-9 and TRBJ1-1; TRBD1 is a possible D gene (5 bases). The V end lost 9 bases, the J end lost 5 bases, and 10 bases lay between the germline ends. Germline CDR1 reads SEHNR; CDR2 reads FQNEAQ (reference sequence). The CDR3 covers 11 residues. CDR3 residues: CASLWGTEAFF. CDR3 nucleotides: TGTGCCAGTTTGTGGGGGACTGAAGCTTTCTTT.

The rearrangement links TRBV9 to TRBJ2-2; TRBD1 agrees at 9 bases. The CDR3 length is 15 residues. Looked up from germline, CDR1 is SGDLS and CDR2 is YYNGEE. V dropped 3 bases and J dropped 6; count of bases not matched to a gene: 6. The CDR3, as DNA: TGTGCCAGCAGCGCCGAAACAGGGGGCGCCGGGGAGCTGTTTTTT. It yields the protein CASSAETGGAGELFF.

Points on this clonotype: Since a much larger clone is just one base distant, this may be a read error. V and J are TRBV12-3 or TRBV12-4 and TRBJ2-5; TRBD1 matches 7 bases. The J segment lost 5 bases and the V segment lost 6 bases, leaving 9 bases of the junction unmatched. The CDR3 is made up of 14 amino acids. DNA of the CDR3: TGTGCCAGCAGCCAGACAGGGTTCCATGAGACCCAGTACTTC. Amino acid sequence: CASSQTGFHETQYF.

This clonotype has at least ten counts. The chain carries TRBV7-9 and TRBJ2-1; 7 bases are a match to TRBD1. V lost 1 base, J lost 8 bases, and 5 bases stayed unmatched. The CDR3 is 14 residues long. Looked up from germline, CDR1 is SEHNR and CDR2 is FQNEAQ (reference sequence). CDR3 coding DNA: TGTGCCAGCAGCTTAGGAGGGGGCTGGGATGAGCAGTTCTTC. The encoded protein is CASSLGGGWDEQFF.

Ten or more counts support this clonotype. The V and J genes are TRBV5-6 and TRBJ2-3; 8 nucleotides line up with TRBD2. Germline V gene lookup returns CDR1 SGHDT and CDR2 YYEEEE. The CDR3 is 16 residues long. Unmatched junction bases numbered 4, after V lost 0 bases and J lost 1 base. The CDR3 loop is CASSLGPAGGTDTQYF. The CDR3 DNA reads as TGTGCCAGCAGCTTGGGTCCAGCGGGGGGCACAGATACGCAGTATTTT.

The sample holds one count of this clonotype. Lacking the conserved final phenylalanine or tryptophan, this CDR3 likely reflects a read error. The rearrangement uses TRBV6-6 and TRBJ2-5; 8 nucleotides match TRBD2. The V and J ends lost 0 bases and 5 bases, in that order; junction bases with no gene match: 5. The CDR3 is 15 amino acids. Germline CDR1 MNHNY, CDR2 SVGAGI (reference sequence). The chain's CDR3 is CASSYSGGGGETQYL. The CDR3 nucleotides read TGTGCCAGCAGTTACTCCGGGGGGGGAGGGGAGACCCAGTACCTC.

As concerns this clonotype: At one boundary the junction diverges from the germline segment, which might be a read error. The chain links TRBV4-1 to TRBJ1-4, with D unresolved. CDR3 length: 15 amino acids. Germline CDR1 reads MGHRA; CDR2 reads YSYEKL. CDR3 DNA sequence: TGCGCCAGCAGCCAAGAGGGCAGAGCTAATGAAGAACTGTTTTTT. Encoded protein: CASSQEGRANEELFF.

The chain joins TRBV10-3 to TRBJ2-7; a weak D match, TRBD2 (5 bases). This CDR3 has 18 residues. From germline, CDR1 is ENHRY and CDR2 SYGVKD. The ends were cut back, 0 bases at V and 0 bases at J, with 18 bases in the middle. Here the CDR3 reads CAISESIRRTDSSYEQYF. The CDR3 nucleotides are TGTGCCATCAGTGAGTCGATTAGGAGGACCGATAGCTCCTACGAGCAGTACTTC.

V is TRBV30 and J is TRBJ1-1; no definite D call. Germline V gene lookup returns CDR1 GTSNPN and CDR2 SVGIG (reference sequence). V lost 2 bases and J 2 bases, leaving 9 bases between the germline ends. The CDR3 spans 13 residues. The CDR3 loop is CAWSHSLNTEAFF. The CDR3 coding sequence is TGTGCCTGGAGTCACAGCCTTAACACTGAAGCTTTCTTT.

The table lists this clonotype with many counts. This chain links TRBV7-9 with TRBJ1-1; D unclear. V was clipped by 5 bases and J by 1 base, with 5 bases between them. The germline V gene encodes CDR1 SEHNR and CDR2 FQNEAQ (reference sequence). The CDR3 has 12 amino acids. The CDR3 is CASSAENTEAFF. DNA for the CDR3: TGTGCCAGCAGCGCGGAGAACACTGAAGCTTTCTTT. Full variable domain (outside the CDR3, taken from reference TRBV7-9 and TRBJ1-1): DTGVSQNPRHKITKRGQNVTFRCDPISEHNRLYWYRQTLGQGPEFLTYFQNEAQLEKSRLLSDRFSAERPKGSFSTLEIQRTEQGDSAMYLCASSAENTEAFFGQGTRLTVV.

The rearrangement joins TRBV19 to TRBJ2-5; 8 bases are shared with TRBD2. Trimming removed 6 bases from V and 4 bases from J; junction bases left unmatched: 4. The germline gives CDR1 LNHDA, CDR2 SQIVND (reference sequence). The CDR3 has 13 residues. For the CDR3, the DNA is TGTGCCAGTAGAACTAGCGGCTCAGAGACCCAGTACTTC. Amino acids: CASRTSGSETQYF.

The V and J genes are TRBV14 and TRBJ1-2, with 7 bases fitting TRBD1. Per the germline V gene, CDR1 is SGHDN and CDR2 is FVKESK. This CDR3 contains 14 residues. The ends lost 0 bases at V and 5 bases at J; junction bases unmatched: 3. This CDR3 is CASSQETTGYGYTF. The CDR3 DNA reads TGTGCCAGCAGCCAAGAGACGACAGGGTATGGCTACACCTTC.

In its sample, this clonotype was seen a few times. This rearrangement joins TRBV4-1 to TRBJ1-2, with 8 bases matching TRBD1. V was pared by 3 bases and J by 4 bases, with 7 bases of the junction left unmatched. CDR1 and CDR2 from the germline V gene are MGHRA and YSYEKL. The length of the CDR3 is 15 residues. CDR3 sequence reads: CASSQGRQGLYGYTF. CDR3 coding DNA: TGCGCCAGCAGCCAGGGTCGACAGGGGCTCTATGGCTACACCTTC.

Note on this clonotype: A read error is possible here, since a much larger clone lies one base away. The V and J genes are TRBV7-9 and TRBJ1-5; D unclear. V was cut by 6 bases and J by 9 bases, with 12 bases left in between. Germline CDR1 and CDR2: SEHNR and FQNEAQ (reference sequence). This CDR3 is 12 amino acids long. CDR3 in amino acids: CASSTNGRPQHF. The CDR3 bases are TGTGCCAGCAGTACGAACGGTCGGCCCCAGCATTTT.

Many counts were recorded for this clonotype. This chain links TRBV4-2 with TRBJ2-2, with 8 bases fitting TRBD1. The germline V gene has CDR1 LGHNA and CDR2 YNFKEQ. Unmatched junction bases numbered 12, after V lost 0 bases and J lost 6 bases. This CDR3 spans 18 amino acids. The CDR3 spells CASSQELMQGAWAGELFF. CDR3 in DNA: TGTGCCAGCAGCCAAGAATTGATGCAGGGGGCGTGGGCCGGGGAGCTGTTTTTT.

This clonotype was seen ten or more times. The V gene is TRBV2, the J gene TRBJ1-3; D remains unclear. The CDR3 is made up of 15 amino acids. Trimming left V 3 bases short and J 0 bases short, with 9 bases between. CDR1 SNHLY and CDR2 FYNNEI come from the germline V gene. The CDR3 sequence is CASSEAGSSGNTIYF. The CDR3 DNA is TGTGCCAGCAGTGAGGCCGGCAGCTCTGGAAACACCATATATTTT.

With regard to this clonotype: A read error may explain this, as a much larger clone is one base away. The chain has TRBV5-3 and TRBJ2-7; 9 bases match TRBD1. TRBV5-3 counts as an open reading frame of uncertain function. V lost 9 bases, J lost 9 bases, and 13 bases stayed unmatched. The CDR3 has 13 residues. The DNA for the CDR3 is TGTGCCACCACCGGGACAGGGACCATCGGGCAGTACTTC. Encoded protein: CATTGTGTIGQYF.